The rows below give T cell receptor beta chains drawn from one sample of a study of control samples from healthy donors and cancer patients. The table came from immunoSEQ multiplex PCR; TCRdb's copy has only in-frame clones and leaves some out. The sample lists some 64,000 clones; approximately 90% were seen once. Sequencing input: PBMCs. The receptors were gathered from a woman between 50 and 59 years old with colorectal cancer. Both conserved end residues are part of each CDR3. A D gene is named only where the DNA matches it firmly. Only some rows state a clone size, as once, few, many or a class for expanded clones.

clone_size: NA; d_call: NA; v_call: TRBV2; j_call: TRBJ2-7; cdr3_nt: TGTGCCAGCGGGGGAGAGCAGTACTTC; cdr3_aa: CASGGEQYF
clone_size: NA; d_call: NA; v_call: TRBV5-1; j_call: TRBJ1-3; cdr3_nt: TGCGCCAGCAGCCCTGGGGGGGGCTCTGGAAACACCATATATTTT; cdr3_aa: CASSPGGGSGNTIYF
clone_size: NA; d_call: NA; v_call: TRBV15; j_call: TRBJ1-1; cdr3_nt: TGTGCCACCAGCATTCGGACGGAAATGAACACTGAAGCTTTCTTT; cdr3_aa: CATSIRTEMNTEAFF
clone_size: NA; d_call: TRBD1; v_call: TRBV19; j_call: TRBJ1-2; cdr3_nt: TGTGCCGCTAGGGACAGGACCAACGTAGCTAACTATGGCTACACCTTC; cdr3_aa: CAARDRTNVANYGYTF
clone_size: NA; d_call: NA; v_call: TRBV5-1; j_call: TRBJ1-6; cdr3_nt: TGCGCCAGCAGATCCTCGGGGGGCGGTTTGTATAATTCACCCCTCCACTTT; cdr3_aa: CASRSSGGGLYNSPLHF
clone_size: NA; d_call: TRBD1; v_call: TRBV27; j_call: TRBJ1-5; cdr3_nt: TGTGCCAGCAGCCCGGGGACAGGGGTACATCAGCCCCAGCATTTT; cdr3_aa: CASSPGTGVHQPQHF
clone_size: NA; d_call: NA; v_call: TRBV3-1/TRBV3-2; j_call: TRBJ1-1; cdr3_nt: TGTGCCAGCAGCCAAGATAGGCAACGAGCTTTCTTT; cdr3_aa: CASSQDRQRAFF
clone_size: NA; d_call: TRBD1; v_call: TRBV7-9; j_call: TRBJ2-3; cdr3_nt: TGTGCCAGCAGCACCAGGACAGGGAGGTGGGGGGAAAGAACAGATACGCAGTATTTT; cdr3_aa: CASSTRTGRWGERTDTQYF
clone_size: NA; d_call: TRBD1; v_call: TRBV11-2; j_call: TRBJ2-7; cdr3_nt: TGTGCCAGCAGCTTAGATCTCGGTACAGGGGATCTGTACTTC; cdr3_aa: CASSLDLGTGDLYF
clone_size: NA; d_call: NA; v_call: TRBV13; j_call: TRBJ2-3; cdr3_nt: TGTGCCAGCAGCTTAGGGAGGGAGGCAGATACGCAGTATTTT; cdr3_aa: CASSLGREADTQYF
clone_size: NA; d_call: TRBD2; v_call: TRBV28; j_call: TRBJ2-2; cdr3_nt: TGTGCCAGCAGCAAGGCCGGGGGGGCGATCGGGGAGCTGTTTTTT; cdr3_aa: CASSKAGGAIGELFF
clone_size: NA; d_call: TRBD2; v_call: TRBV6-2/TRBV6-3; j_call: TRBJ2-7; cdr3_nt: TGTGCCAGCAGTTACTCATGGACTAGCGGGAGTTACGAGCAGTACTTC; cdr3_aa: CASSYSWTSGSYEQYF
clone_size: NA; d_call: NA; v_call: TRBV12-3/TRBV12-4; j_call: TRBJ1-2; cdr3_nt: TGTGCCAGCAGTTCCGACGACCGCTATGGCTACACCTTC; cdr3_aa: CASSSDDRYGYTF
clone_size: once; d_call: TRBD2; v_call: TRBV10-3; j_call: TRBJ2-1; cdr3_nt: TGTGCCATCAGTGAGTCGAGCGGGAGGGATGGGAGTGGTGAGCAGTTCTTC; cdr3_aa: CAISESSGRDGSGEQFF
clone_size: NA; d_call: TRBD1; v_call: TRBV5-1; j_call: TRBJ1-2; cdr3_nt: TGCGCCAGCAGCGCTGATCCGGGACAGGGACTCGGCTACACCTTC; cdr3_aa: CASSADPGQGLGYTF
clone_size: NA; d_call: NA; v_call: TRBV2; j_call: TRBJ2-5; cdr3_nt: TGTGCCAGCAGGAGTCAAGAGACCCAGTACTTC; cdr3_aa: CASRSQETQYF
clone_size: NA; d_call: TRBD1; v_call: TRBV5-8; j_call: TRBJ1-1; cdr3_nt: TGTGCCAGCAGCTTGGGACAGGGCGGCACTGAAGCTTTCTTT; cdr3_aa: CASSLGQGGTEAFF
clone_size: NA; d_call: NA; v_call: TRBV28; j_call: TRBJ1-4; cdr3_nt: TGTGCCAGCAGCCGTCGGGCCTCAAATGAAAAACTGTTTTTT; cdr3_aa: CASSRRASNEKLFF
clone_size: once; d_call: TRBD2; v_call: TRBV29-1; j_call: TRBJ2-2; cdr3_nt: TGCAGCGTTGCTAGCGGGGGGTGCGGGGAGCTGTTTTTT; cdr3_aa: CSVASGGCGELFF
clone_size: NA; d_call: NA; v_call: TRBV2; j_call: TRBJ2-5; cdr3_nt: TGTGCCAGCAGTGCGGGGTCAAAGGGGACCCAGTACTTC; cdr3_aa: CASSAGSKGTQYF
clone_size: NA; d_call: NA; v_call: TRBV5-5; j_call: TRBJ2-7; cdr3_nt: TGTGCCAGCAGCTTGTCGGGGGTCCCCCAACACTACGAGCAGTACTTC; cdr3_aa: CASSLSGVPQHYEQYF
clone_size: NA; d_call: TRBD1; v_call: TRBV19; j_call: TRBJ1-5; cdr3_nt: TGTGCCACGAACCCGGGACAGGGAACTTATAGCAATCAGCCCCAGCATTTT; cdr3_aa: CATNPGQGTYSNQPQHF